These T cell receptor beta chains were read from a single sample in a study of blood T cell repertoires in COVID-19. The repertoire was sequenced with immunoSEQ multiplex PCR; TCRdb's copy has only in-frame clones and lacks some. The sample yields tens of thousands of clones, around nine tenths seen once. The sample taken for sequencing was peripheral blood. The receptors come from a woman aged 55 to 70 with COVID-19, enrolled during active disease. Both conserved end residues are part of each CDR3. A clone size is listed for some rows: how often the clone was seen (once, few, many), or a class if it is expanded.

j_gene,v_gene,abundance,CDR3aa
TRBJ1-1,TRBV28,.,CASNPTGRATEAFF
TRBJ1-6,TRBV2,.,CASREDGNSPLHF
TRBJ2-3,TRBV9,once,CASSGTGDTQYF
TRBJ1-5,TRBV19,.,CASSIGWSDYQPQHF
TRBJ2-5,TRBV6-5,once,CATGLRRWETQYF
TRBJ2-1,TRBV2,.,CASSVAGGGYNEQFF
TRBJ1-4,TRBV28,.,CASSLAGNRGEKLFF
TRBJ1-1,TRBV7-9,.,CASSLVGGETEAFF
TRBJ1-2,TRBV7-5,.,CARSYQRTGPNYGYTF
TRBJ2-1,TRBV9,.,CASSAPSGRSYNEQFF
TRBJ2-7,TRBV6-1,.,CASSEYKGGEQYF
TRBJ2-1,TRBV18,.,CASSPQQGVAYNEQFF
TRBJ2-6,TRBV5-8,.,CASSQRLTSGANVLTF
TRBJ1-1,TRBV30,.,CAWSGRRDTEAFF
TRBJ1-5,TRBV6-5,few,CASLNRGNQPQHF
TRBJ2-7,TRBV4-2,few,CASSRSGTGVYEQYF
TRBJ2-1,TRBV11-1,few,CASSPPGQQQFF
TRBJ2-1,TRBV28,.,CASSYTSGSSYEQFF
TRBJ1-1,TRBV28,.,CASAGGLTEAFF
TRBJ2-2,TRBV14,.,CASSRAHRVSGELFF
TRBJ1-4,TRBV2,.,CASRFGTANEKLFF
TRBJ1-3,TRBV6-5,.,CASSYSRGLSGNTIYF
TRBJ1-3,TRBV28,.,CASSLFPGTGNTIYF
TRBJ2-3,TRBV9,.,CASSVQSLSDTQYF
TRBJ2-5,TRBV4-1,.,CASSQESRIATQYF
TRBJ2-5,TRBV7-6,.,CASSRPRGGTETQYF
TRBJ2-2,TRBV6-5,few,CASSSENGELFF
TRBJ1-1,TRBV30,.,CAWNVQGSGTEAFF
TRBJ1-6,TRBV4-1,.,CASSLQDSNSPLHF
TRBJ1-2,TRBV15,few,CATSRAGGGTGIINYGYTF
TRBJ2-1,TRBV11-2,.,CASSLDKTGQFEEQFF
TRBJ2-4,TRBV3-1/TRBV3-2,.,CASSELALKNIQYF
TRBJ1-6,TRBV19,few,CASRLQPTTGFHNSPLHF
TRBJ1-3,TRBV6-5,.,CASSYSQGVNTIYF
TRBJ1-1,TRBV28,.,CASSLGGQYTEAFF
TRBJ2-5,TRBV18,.,CASSPDSHQETQYF
TRBJ2-3,TRBV2,.,CASWTWVTDTQYF
TRBJ1-4,TRBV28,.,CASRYRRELFF
TRBJ1-5,TRBV28,.,CASSLGDRYNQPQHF
TRBJ2-5,TRBV6-5,.,CASSYAGETQYF
TRBJ2-1,TRBV21-1,.,CASSPGSRVNEQFF
TRBJ2-2,TRBV6-5,.,CASSNRDTYTGELFF
TRBJ2-7,TRBV11-3,.,CASSLGPGSSYEQYF
TRBJ1-5,TRBV28,.,CASRSYSFSNQPQHF
TRBJ1-4,TRBV7-9,.,CASSPRTTEKLFF
TRBJ2-1,TRBV5-4,once,CASNLGTGGSSYNEQFF
TRBJ1-1,TRBV28,.,CASSTGTGTEAFF
TRBJ2-3,TRBV30,.,CAWSVGQLTDTQYF
TRBJ1-2,TRBV6-5,.,CASRLRDLGYGYTF
TRBJ2-7,TRBV6-2/TRBV6-3,.,CASSYLLLQTSGVFEQYF
TRBJ1-5,TRBV12-3/TRBV12-4,.,CASSLSRDQPQHF
TRBJ2-2,TRBV11-3,.,CASSLNRLNTGELFF
TRBJ2-3,TRBV6-5,.,CASSRGQAGTDTQYF